Below, one T cell receptor beta chain is given with its context. Its specificity is not known. It is likely a read error, because the conserved phenylalanine at the end of the CDR3 is missing. This record comes from a study of glioma-infiltrating T cells. Study findings and constraints: Non-neoplastic patients had below-expected tissue-blood divergence, while all gliomas exceeded expectation.

The length of the CDR3 is 13 residues. The J segment lost 7 bases and the V segment lost 8 bases, leaving 6 bases of the junction unmatched. Germline V gene data show CDR1 as LNHNV and CDR2 as YYDKDF (reference sequence). Using RNA template, CDR3s of TCR alpha and beta were amplified with iRepertoire arm-PCR. In TCRdb, the multiplex PCR reads were re-called with MiXCR into one record per CDR3 protein. The sample contains over 90,000 distinct CDR3 sequences, around 28% of which appear only once. The sample taken for sequencing was glioma tissue, nonneoplastic brain tissue, or PBMCs (not recorded which). This sequence joins TRBV15 and TRBJ2-3; 10 positions agree with TRBD2. This TCR was recovered from a human donor with low-grade glioma or glioblastoma, undergoing nonglioma brain surgery, or in good health (not recorded which). The CDR3 DNA sequence: TGTGCCACCCAGCGGGGGGGCGTTTATACGCAGTATTCT. Protein: CATQRGGVYTQYS.